The next 28 T cell receptor beta chains were all read from a single sample in a study of regulatory T cells in long-lasting Graves disease. Time point: newly diagnosed GD, antithyroid drugs for less than 3 months. After RNA was extracted from PBMCs, the TCR library was made from it. Combining iRepertoire HTBI primers with Arm-PCR of CDR3 regions, the authors built TCR beta libraries. Using its own MiXCR run on the multiplex PCR reads, TCRdb lists one record per CDR3 protein. The sample holds 380,000 or so distinct CDR3 sequences; about 17% are singletons and the top ten take 20% to 25%. A further study also used this sample, focusing on T cells in Graves' hyperthyroidism and ophthalmopathy.

The sample in question was peripheral blood mononuclear cells (PBMCs), obtained at new diagnosis, from a patient treated with antithyroid drugs. These receptors originate from a woman under 30 with Graves disease.

The rearrangement joins TRBV10-3 to TRBJ2-3; TRBD2 might be the D (6 bases). Germline loops: CDR1 ENHRY, CDR2 SYGVKD. The CDR3 is made up of 13 amino acids. The V and J ends lost 11 bases and 5 bases respectively, with 17 bases between them. CDR3 protein: CAARDSGGDTQYF. CDR3 nucleotide sequence: TGTGCCGCCCGGGATTCCGGGGGAGATACGCAGTATTTT.

This clonotype was seen only a few times. Here the CDR3 DNA reads TGTGCCAGCAGCTCTTCTTTACAGGGTACTTCTAATGAAAAACTGTTTTTT. Its translation: CASSSSLQGTSNEKLFF. The chain joins TRBV13 to TRBJ1-4, with a tentative D call TRBD1 (6 bases). Germline V CDR1 and CDR2: PRHDT, FYEKMQ (reference sequence). The V end was cut by 4 bases, the J end by 3 bases, with 18 bases between. There are 17 residues in the CDR3.

This clonotype has a count of ten or more. The V and J genes are TRBV30 and TRBJ1-1; D gene unclear. The CDR3 has 15 residues. The germline V gene encodes CDR1 GTSNPN and CDR2 SVGIG (reference sequence). The ends were cut back, 2 bases at V and 0 bases at J, with 13 bases in the middle. This chain's CDR3 is CAWSIPGAMNTEAFF. Here the CDR3 DNA reads TGTGCCTGGAGTATCCCAGGAGCCATGAACACTGAAGCTTTCTTT. The variable domain in full, with the rest retrieved from reference TRBV30 and TRBJ1-1, is SQTIHQWPATLVQPVGSPLSLECTVEGTSNPNLYWYRQAAGRGLQLLFYSVGIGQISSEVPQNLSASRPQDRQFILSSKKLLLSDSGFYLCAWSIPGAMNTEAFFGQGTRLTVV.

In its sample, this clonotype was seen many times. In DNA, the CDR3 is TGCAGTGCTCCATTGGTGTGGGCTTCCTACGAGCAGTACTTC. Translation gives CSAPLVWASYEQYF. The chain employs TRBV20-1 and TRBJ2-7; D is undetermined. The V gene's germline CDR1 is DFQATT and CDR2 SNEGSKA (reference sequence). V was pared by 5 bases and J by 1 base, with 15 bases between. This CDR3 contains 14 residues.

This clonotype came up a few times. This chain links TRBV7-2 with TRBJ1-2; TRBD1 agrees at 7 bases. Unmatched junction bases numbered 10, after V lost 6 bases and J lost 0 bases. In germline, CDR1 is SGHTA, CDR2 FQGNSA. The length of the CDR3 is 16 residues. The CDR3 DNA reads TGTGCCAGCAGGAGGGACAGCTCTGGGGCTAACTATGGCTACACCTTC. It is translated as CASRRDSSGANYGYTF. The full variable domain, rest sourced from reference TRBV7-2 and TRBJ1-2, is GAGVSQSPSNKVTEKGKDVELRCDPISGHTALYWYRQSLGQGLEFLIYFQGNSAPDKSGLPSDRFSAERTGGSVSTLTIQRTQQEDSAVYLCASRRDSSGANYGYTFGSGTRLTVV.

This clonotype has a handful of counts. V gene TRBV13 combines with J gene TRBJ1-2; perhaps TRBD1 as D (5 bases). With 7 bases removed from V and 0 bases from J, the gap between germline ends came to 12 bases. Germline V gene sequence: CDR1 PRHDT, CDR2 FYEKMQ (reference sequence). The CDR3 loop spans 14 amino acids. The CDR3 bases are TGTGCCAGCATCCGGGCGGGGGCTAACTATGGCTACACCTTC. Translated, it gives CASIRAGANYGYTF. The variable domain in full, completed from reference TRBV13 and TRBJ1-2, reads AAGVIQSPRHLIKEKRETATLKCYPIPRHDTVYWYQQGPGQDPQFLISFYEKMQSDKGSIPDRFSAQQFSDYHSELNMSSLELGDSALYFCASIRAGANYGYTFGSGTRLTVV.

As for this clonotype: A read error may explain this, as a much larger clone is one base away. V gene TRBV7-8 combines with J gene TRBJ1-4, with D perhaps TRBD1 (5 bases). Germline values: CDR1 SGHVS, CDR2 FQNEAQ. The CDR3 extends over 13 amino acids. The CDR3 loop is CASSFLGGENLFF. The CDR3 DNA sequence: TGTGCCAGCAGCTTCTTGGGGGGGGAAAACCTGTTTTTT.

This clonotype was counted a few times. The chain recombines TRBV5-1 with TRBJ1-1; 11 bases are a match to TRBD1. Trimming cost V 3 bases and J 1 base; bases outside gene matches: 5. Germline-derived CDR1 and CDR2 are SGHRS and YFSETQ. CDR3 length equals 16 residues. Written as DNA, the CDR3 is TGCGCCAGCAGCTCTCGGGGGACAGGGGGGAACACTGAAGCTTTCTTT. Amino acid sequence: CASSSRGTGGNTEAFF.

This clonotype was recorded many times. V usage is TRBV20-1 and J usage is TRBJ2-5; D ambiguous. Between the trimmed V and J ends, which lost 1 base and 2 bases, there was a span of 5 bases. CDR3 length: 12 residues. Germline loops: CDR1 DFQATT, CDR2 SNEGSKA (reference sequence). The CDR3 protein is CSARVGQETQYF. Written as DNA, the CDR3 is TGCAGTGCTAGAGTAGGGCAAGAGACCCAGTACTTC.

This clonotype was observed many times. The rearrangement joins TRBV7-3 to TRBJ2-1, with TRBD1 matching 9 bases. Germline values: CDR1 SGHTA, CDR2 FQGTGA. This CDR3 is built from 14 residues. V dropped 5 bases and J dropped 7; count of bases not matched to a gene: 6. CDR3 residues: CASSVTGGGNEQFF. DNA for the CDR3: TGTGCCAGCAGCGTTACAGGGGGCGGGAATGAGCAGTTCTTC.

This clonotype was found many times. The chain couples TRBV6-5 to TRBJ1-2; D gene uncertain. In germline, CDR1 is MNHEY, CDR2 SVGAGI. There are 13 residues in the CDR3. V lost 0 bases and J lost 8, with 10 bases in between. The CDR3 nucleotides read TGTGCCAGCAGTTACTCGGTCGGTGGCGGCTACACCTTC. This encodes CASSYSVGGGYTF.

This clonotype occurred once. A much larger clone is a single base away; this may be a read error. The rearrangement joins TRBV6-2 or TRBV6-3 to TRBJ2-5; D is ambiguous. This CDR3 spans 14 amino acids. Germline assignment: CDR1 MNHEY and CDR2 SVGEGT. CDR3 sequence (DNA): TGTGCCAGCAGTTACTCCGGACCCCAAGAGACCCGGTACTTC. Translated, it gives CASSYSGPQETRYF.

This clonotype was detected ten times or more. The CDR3 loop is CASSLVWDGYGYTF. The DNA of the CDR3 is TGTGCCAGCAGCTTAGTTTGGGACGGTTATGGCTACACCTTC. The chain links TRBV7-2 to TRBJ1-2; possible D gene TRBD1, 5 bases. V gave up 1 base and J gave up 5 bases, with 11 bases separating them. This CDR3 contains 14 residues. Germline CDR1 SGHTA, CDR2 FQGNSA.

This clonotype was detected many times. The chain couples TRBV3-1 to TRBJ2-3; D not certain. Germline V CDR1 and CDR2: LGHDT, YNNKEL (reference sequence). The length of the CDR3 is 16 residues. With 3 bases removed from V and 6 bases from J, the gap between germline ends came to 19 bases. CDR3 bases: TGTGCCAGCAGCCACGTCAAAAGTGAAGACCCCGATACGCAGTATTTT. As protein: CASSHVKSEDPDTQYF.

This clonotype was detected only a few times. The V and J genes are TRBV29-1 and TRBJ1-1; D perhaps matches TRBD1 (5 bases). V was clipped by 3 bases and J by 3 bases, with 8 bases between them. The CDR3 contains 12 residues. Germline CDR1 is SQVTM and CDR2 is ANQGSEA. The CDR3 DNA reads TGCAGCGTTGAGGGGGGGGACACTGAAGCTTTCTTT. Translation gives CSVEGGDTEAFF.

The chain joins TRBV5-6 to TRBJ1-4, with D possibly TRBD1 on 6 matching bases. V lost 7 bases to trimming and J lost 4 bases, with 11 bases between them. The CDR3 is 13 residues long. The germline CDR1 and CDR2 sequences are SGHDT and YYEEEE. The CDR3 nucleotides are TGTGCCAGCGCGGAGGGGGTTAATGAAAAACTGTTTTTT. It translates to CASAEGVNEKLFF.

This clonotype came up many times. J is TRBJ2-7 and V is TRBV20-1, with D unresolved. V lost 3 bases and J 3 bases, leaving 12 bases between the germline ends. Germline assignment: CDR1 DFQATT and CDR2 SNEGSKA (reference sequence). The CDR3 is 13 amino acids. The CDR3 coding sequence is TGCAGTGCTAGGAGAGCTGATGACTACGAGCAGTACTTC. It translates to CSARRADDYEQYF.

This clonotype was observed many times. The chain combines TRBV6-5 with TRBJ2-7; TRBD2 is a possible D gene (5 bases). The CDR3 extends over 14 amino acids. Germline CDR1 MNHEY, CDR2 SVGAGI. The V and J ends lost 1 base and 3 bases respectively, with 10 bases between them. The CDR3 sequence: CASSYLGVNYEQYF. In DNA form, the CDR3 reads TGTGCCAGCAGTTACTTGGGAGTCAACTACGAGCAGTACTTC.

On this clonotype itself: One base away lies a much larger clone, so this may be a sequencing read error. The J gene is TRBJ2-7, the V gene TRBV11-2; D gene uncertain. CDR3 size: 14 residues. From germline, CDR1 is SGHAT and CDR2 FQNNGV. Trimming took off 7 bases at V and 5 bases at J, with 18 bases between the two ends. The CDR3 protein is CASNFSLPFDEQYF. In nucleotides, the CDR3 is TGTGCCAGCAACTTTTCCCTACCCTTCGACGAGCAGTACTTC.

This clonotype has ten or more counts. The chain combines TRBV12-3 or TRBV12-4 with TRBJ2-2; 12 bases are shared with TRBD2. The CDR3 runs 18 residues. The V gene end was trimmed by 3 bases and the J gene end by 2 bases; junction bases not matched to a gene: 7. The DNA of the CDR3 is TGTGCCAGCAGTTTTAGGATACTAGCGGGGGGTAACACCGGGGAGCTGTTTTTT. It is translated as CASSFRILAGGNTGELFF.

This clonotype has only a few counts. The chain couples TRBV20-1 to TRBJ1-6; possible D gene TRBD1, 6 bases. V was trimmed by 0 bases and J by 5 bases, leaving 14 bases between them. The CDR3 has 16 amino acids. Germline-derived CDR1 and CDR2 are DFQATT and SNEGSKA (reference sequence). CDR3 bases: TGCAGTGCTAGAGATGGGGGGGCCGTAAATAATTCACCCCTCCACTTT. Translating gives CSARDGGAVNNSPLHF.

The table lists this clonotype with a count of one. The CDR3 DNA sequence: TGTGCCAGCAGCCACTACAGGGGGCTGGGCACCGGGGAGCTGTTTTTT. It yields the protein CASSHYRGLGTGELFF. The V and J genes are TRBV14 and TRBJ2-2, with 9 nucleotides matching TRBD1. There are 16 residues in the CDR3. Germline trimming cut 3 bases from V and 4 bases from J; bases unmatched to any gene: 6. Looked up from germline, CDR1 is SGHDN and CDR2 is FVKESK.

On this clonotype: It may be a read error: a sequence one base away is much more abundant. V usage is TRBV28 and J usage is TRBJ2-5; D possibly corresponds to TRBD2 (7 bases). This CDR3 has 15 residues. From germline, CDR1 is MDHEN and CDR2 SYDVKM. CDR3 residues: CASTGGGGPEEAQYF. The DNA for the CDR3 is TGTGCCAGCACAGGAGGGGGAGGGCCCGAAGAGGCCCAGTACTTC.

In its sample, this clonotype was seen many times. The rearrangement links TRBV5-1 to TRBJ2-7, with D hard to call. The germline CDR1 and CDR2 sequences are SGHRS and YFSETQ. Trimming took 3 bases from V and 4 from J, leaving 14 bases between them. This CDR3 is built from 14 residues. The CDR3 region has the DNA TGCGCCAGCAGCTCGCCTCCGTCTAATTACGAGCAGTACTTC. It codes for CASSSPPSNYEQYF.

This clonotype was seen more than once but under ten times. V gene TRBV20-1 combines with J gene TRBJ2-1; 12 bases line up with TRBD2. V shed 5 bases, J shed 6 bases, and the junction held 2 bases outside the gene matches. This CDR3 region has 13 residues. Germline V gene data show CDR1 as DFQATT and CDR2 as SNEGSKA (reference sequence). This CDR3 reads CSALAGGANEQFF. The CDR3 coding sequence is TGCAGTGCTCTAGCGGGAGGGGCCAATGAGCAGTTCTTC.

On this clonotype: This likely came from a read error, as a far larger clone is one base away. The V and J genes are TRBV6-6 and TRBJ1-1, with D perhaps TRBD1 (5 bases). This CDR3 is 15 amino acids long. Germline V gives CDR1 MNHNY, CDR2 SVGAGI (reference sequence). Trimming cost V 0 bases and J 4 bases, with 12 bases left between them. The DNA for the CDR3 is TGTGCCAGCAGTTACTCGGGACGGGGTTCCACTGAAGCTTTCTTT. Residues: CASSYSGRGSTEAFF.

This clonotype has ten or more counts. CDR3 in amino acids: CASSFISGGTNSPLHF. In DNA form, the CDR3 reads TGTGCCAGCAGCTTTATCTCGGGTGGGACGAATTCACCCCTCCACTTT. This chain joins TRBV7-8 and TRBJ1-6; D perhaps matches TRBD1 (5 bases). The CDR3 consists of 16 residues. Germline lookup yields CDR1 SGHVS and CDR2 FQNEAQ. Deletions cut 3 bases from V and 7 bases from J, with 16 bases between.

This clonotype has a count of ten or more. This sequence joins TRBV5-6 and TRBJ2-3; D gene unclear. The germline CDR1 and CDR2 sequences are SGHDT and YYEEEE. V was trimmed by 0 bases and J by 0 bases, leaving 5 bases between them. The CDR3 contains 14 residues. In DNA, the CDR3 is TGTGCCAGCAGCTTGGACGCGAGCACAGATACGCAGTATTTT. Translating it yields CASSLDASTDTQYF.